These 28 T cell receptor beta chains share one sample of origin, sequenced in a study of blood T cells in healthy people across ages. Together with a sample-barcoded 5' primer, a J-beta primer mix was included in a second PCR lasting roughly 6 to 12 cycles. MiXCR, run by TCRdb on the 5' RACE reads, gives a single entry per CDR3 protein. Among hundreds of thousands of distinct CDR3 sequences, more than 45% were seen once, and the ten largest hold roughly 14%. The source material was blood. All receptors derive from an elderly woman in good health.

This clonotype was counted many times. The V gene is TRBV7-9, the J gene TRBJ2-4; 7 nucleotides align to TRBD1. Looked up from germline, CDR1 is SEHNR and CDR2 is FQNEAQ (reference sequence). V lost 7 bases to trimming and J lost 4 bases; unmatched junction nucleotides: 10. The CDR3 is 15 residues long. CDR3 loop: CASTKGDSTKNIQYF. CDR3 nucleotide sequence: TGTGCCAGCACAAAAGGGGACAGCACGAAAAACATTCAGTACTTC.

J is TRBJ2-1 and V is TRBV11-2; D gene uncertain. The CDR3 covers 13 residues. The germline V gene has CDR1 SGHAT and CDR2 FQNNGV. Deletions cut 8 bases from V and 11 bases from J, with 19 bases between. The CDR3 is CASLRNLNDKQFF. DNA for the CDR3: TGTGCCAGCCTCCGGAACTTAAATGATAAGCAGTTCTTC.

This clonotype was recorded at least ten times. The chain uses TRBV6-2 or TRBV6-3 and TRBJ2-7, with a weak D call TRBD2 (6 bases). Trimming took off 7 bases at V and 0 bases at J, with 13 bases between the two ends. The CDR3 runs to 14 residues. Germline V gene data show CDR1 as MNHEY and CDR2 as SVGEGT. DNA for the CDR3: TGTGCCAGCAAAAACGGGGGAGGCTCCTACGAGCAGTACTTC. Amino acids: CASKNGGGSYEQYF.

The rearrangement joins TRBV9 to TRBJ1-6; D gene uncertain. The V end lost 0 bases, the J end lost 5 bases, and 12 bases lay between the germline ends. This CDR3 is built from 16 residues. Germline V gene sequence: CDR1 SGDLS, CDR2 YYNGEE. The CDR3 protein is CASSVAGAENNSPLHF. DNA for the CDR3: TGTGCCAGCAGCGTAGCTGGCGCAGAGAATAATTCACCCCTCCACTTT.

This clonotype has a count of ten or more. The chain uses TRBV24-1 and TRBJ2-1, with TRBD1 identical over 9 bases. V dropped 3 bases and J dropped 6; count of bases not matched to a gene: 8. Germline assignment: CDR1 KGHDR and CDR2 SFDVKD. The CDR3 runs 16 residues. CDR3 DNA sequence: TGTGCCACCAGTGATACCGGGACAGGGAAAATCAATGAGCAGTTCTTC. Translating it yields CATSDTGTGKINEQFF.

This clonotype was recorded once. One base away lies a much larger clone, so this may be a sequencing read error. This sequence joins TRBV11-2 and TRBJ2-5; TRBD1 aligns across 9 bases. CDR1 and CDR2 (germline): SGHAT, FQNNGV. V lost 6 bases, J lost 11 bases, and 4 bases stayed unmatched. This CDR3 region has 11 residues. CDR3 protein: CASSRGTGQYF. The CDR3 DNA reads TGTGCCAGCAGTCGAGGGACAGGGCAGTACTTC.

The chain couples TRBV12-3 or TRBV12-4 to TRBJ1-5; TRBD1 matches 7 bases. CDR3 length equals 15 residues. Trimming took 6 bases from V and 7 from J; bases not matched to a gene: 12. The CDR3 region is CASSQNQGGGQPQHF. The CDR3 DNA is TGTGCCAGCAGCCAAAACCAGGGGGGAGGACAGCCCCAGCATTTT.

The chain recombines TRBV7-6 with TRBJ2-7; no firm D call. From germline, CDR1 is SGHVS and CDR2 FNYEAQ. This CDR3 spans 15 amino acids. The ends were cut back, 5 bases at V and 0 bases at J, with 14 bases in the middle. CDR3: CASSAYLFSSYEQYF. The CDR3 bases are TGTGCCAGCAGCGCCTACCTGTTCAGCTCCTACGAGCAGTACTTC.

As regards this clonotype: The junction departs from germline at one end; a sequencing error may be responsible. The chain has TRBV2 and TRBJ1-4; D remains ambiguous. The CDR3 totals 11 residues. Germline assignment: CDR1 SNHLY and CDR2 FYNNEI. The CDR3 spells CVSNRYEKLFF. The CDR3 DNA sequence: TGTGTCAGCAATCGATATGAAAAACTGTTTTTT. Supplemented by reference TRBV2 and TRBJ1-4, the full variable domain reads EPEVTQTPSHQVTQMGQEVILRCVPISNHLYFYWYRQILGQKVEFLVSFYNNEISEKSEIFDDQFSVERPDGSNFTLKIRSTKLEDSAMYFCVSNRYEKLFFGSGTQLSVL.

The chain couples TRBV10-3 to TRBJ2-1, with 9 bases that match TRBD2. J was trimmed by 9 bases and V by 7 bases; bases with no gene match: 7. The CDR3 is 13 amino acids. From germline, CDR1 is ENHRY and CDR2 SYGVKD. The CDR3 protein is CAINQAGGSEQFF. DNA of the CDR3: TGTGCCATCAATCAAGCGGGGGGTAGTGAGCAGTTCTTC.

This clonotype was detected ten times or more. V gene TRBV12-3 or TRBV12-4 combines with J gene TRBJ2-7; 11 nucleotides agree with TRBD2. Unmatched junction bases numbered 1, after V lost 3 bases and J lost 0 bases. The CDR3 totals 15 residues. CDR3 bases: TGTGCCAGCAGTTTGGGACTAGCGGTCTCCTACGAGCAGTACTTC. As protein: CASSLGLAVSYEQYF.

As DNA, the CDR3 is TGCAGTGCTAGAGGCGATAGCGCCTACACCTTC. Translated, it gives CSARGDSAYTF. This chain connects TRBV20-1 to TRBJ1-2; D ambiguous. Germline-derived CDR1 and CDR2 are DFQATT and SNEGSKA (reference sequence). V was trimmed by 1 base and J by 10 bases, leaving 10 bases between them. There are 11 residues in the CDR3.

The chain recombines TRBV15 with TRBJ1-2; unclear D gene. Germline V CDR1 and CDR2: LNHNV, YYDKDF (reference sequence). CDR3 length: 12 residues. V was trimmed by 0 bases and J by 7 bases, leaving 6 bases between them. The CDR3 is CATSRDRIGYTF. The CDR3 DNA sequence: TGTGCCACCAGCAGAGACCGTATTGGCTACACCTTC.

In regard to this clonotype: This may be a read error: a much more frequent sequence differs by one nucleotide. The J gene is TRBJ2-1, the V gene TRBV18, with D possibly being TRBD2 (6 bases). The CDR3 totals 13 residues. The germline V gene encodes CDR1 KGHSH and CDR2 LQKENI. Trimming pared 1 base from V and 11 bases from J, leaving 12 bases between. CDR3 loop: CASSPLDRTKQFF. CDR3 coding DNA: TGTGCCAGCTCACCACTGGATAGGACTAAGCAGTTCTTC.

Worth noting for this clonotype: This clone may be a read error of a much larger clone one base away. CDR3 sequence reads: CASSVQDHNNEQFF. The CDR3 DNA reads as TGTGCCAGCAGTGTACAGGACCACAACAATGAGCAGTTCTTC. The chain employs TRBV27 and TRBJ2-1, with D possibly matching TRBD1 (5 bases). Germline CDR1 and CDR2: MNHEY and SMNVEV (reference sequence). V was clipped by 5 bases and J by 5 bases, with 13 bases between them. The CDR3 extends over 14 amino acids.

Note on this clonotype: A read error is possible here, since a much larger clone lies one base away. The chain has TRBV2 and TRBJ2-7, with D unresolved. Germline lookup yields CDR1 SNHLY and CDR2 FYNNEI. Trimming cost V 6 bases and J 3 bases, with 3 bases left between them. The length of the CDR3 is 10 residues. CDR3 protein: CASRNYEQYF. In nucleotides, the CDR3 is TGTGCCAGCAGAAACTACGAGCAGTACTTC.

The genes are TRBV7-9 and TRBJ2-4; 7 positions match TRBD1. The CDR3 consists of 15 residues. CDR1 and CDR2 from the germline V gene are SEHNR and FQNEAQ (reference sequence). With V trimmed by 9 bases and J by 9 bases, 17 bases remained unmatched. The CDR3 is CASNSTDRVRRIQYF. The CDR3 DNA sequence: TGTGCCAGTAACTCGACTGACAGGGTTAGGCGCATTCAGTACTTC.

The V gene is TRBV6-1, the J gene TRBJ1-2; D remains ambiguous. V lost 4 bases and J lost 3, with 9 bases in between. This CDR3 is built from 13 residues. Germline assignment: CDR1 MNHNS and CDR2 SASEGT. The DNA of the CDR3 is TGTGCCAGCAGTGGGGGTCAGTACTATGGCTACACCTTC. Its translation is CASSGGQYYGYTF.

On this clonotype: This may come from a read error, since a much larger clone is one base off. The J gene is TRBJ1-1, the V gene TRBV25-1; no reliable D call. V lost 3 bases and J 11 bases, leaving 13 bases between the germline ends. Germline values: CDR1 MGHDK, CDR2 SYGVNS. CDR3 size: 12 residues. The CDR3 loop reads CASSEPLGPAFF. The CDR3 DNA reads as TGTGCCAGCAGTGAGCCCCTCGGACCTGCTTTCTTT.

The table lists this clonotype with many counts. The genes are TRBV4-2 and TRBJ2-7; 16 bases align to TRBD2. From germline, CDR1 is LGHNA and CDR2 YNFKEQ. Unmatched junction bases numbered 8, after V lost 4 bases and J lost 5 bases. This CDR3 has 17 amino acids. CDR3 sequence: CASSLFPGLAGGNEQYF. CDR3 nucleotides: TGTGCCAGCAGCCTTTTCCCGGGACTAGCGGGAGGGAACGAGCAGTACTTC.

The V call is TRBV21-1, the J call TRBJ2-7; the table's D call, TRBD1, has no DNA check behind it. TRBV21-1 is a recognized pseudogene. This CDR3 has 16 residues. This chain's CDR3 is CASSKGERCRPREQYF. The CDR3 region has the DNA TGTGCCAGCAGCAAAGGGGAGAGGTGCCGCCCTAGGGAGCAGTACTTC.

CDR3 in amino acids: CSALGLDGYTGELFF. The CDR3 DNA reads as TGCAGCGCCCTCGGGTTGGACGGGTACACCGGGGAGCTGTTTTTT. The V call is TRBV29-1, the J call TRBJ2-2; no reliable D call. The CDR3 has 15 residues. The germline V gene has CDR1 SQVTM and CDR2 ANQGSEA. V lost 7 bases to trimming and J lost 3 bases, with 18 bases between them.

The chain combines TRBV12-3 or TRBV12-4 with TRBJ2-4; TRBD1 matches 9 bases. The end of the DNA fits TRBJ2-7 better, so the J call may be wrong. The CDR3 has 13 residues. CDR3 sequence (DNA): TGTGCCAGCAGCCGACAGGGGGACTACGAGCAGTACTTC. This encodes CASSRQGDYEQYF.

V and J are TRBV4-2 and TRBJ2-7; tentatively, D is TRBD2 (6 bases). CDR3 length: 16 amino acids. Germline V CDR1 and CDR2: LGHNA, YNFKEQ. The V end was cut by 4 bases, the J end by 2 bases, with 18 bases between. The CDR3 nucleotides are TGTGCCAGCAGCCCCGCGGTTCGGGGCGGGGCCTACGAGCAGTACTTC. It codes for CASSPAVRGGAYEQYF.

The sample holds many counts of this clonotype. This sequence joins TRBV27 and TRBJ2-7; no clear D. Trimming took off 6 bases at V and 0 bases at J, with 15 bases between the two ends. Germline-derived CDR1 and CDR2 are MNHEY and SMNVEV (reference sequence). The CDR3 runs to 15 residues. For the CDR3, the DNA is TGTGCCAGCAGGCCGATCCCGGGTAGCTCCTACGAGCAGTACTTC. It is translated as CASRPIPGSSYEQYF.

The rearrangement links TRBV20-1 to TRBJ1-4; D is possibly TRBD1 (5 bases). CDR3 length: 15 residues. Between the trimmed V and J ends, which lost 3 bases and 8 bases, there was a span of 19 bases. Germline assignment: CDR1 DFQATT and CDR2 SNEGSKA (reference sequence). The CDR3, as DNA: TGCAGTGCTAGCAGCTCTGGGGGAGAGGTAGAAAAACTGTTTTTT. It translates to CSASSSGGEVEKLFF.

The rearrangement joins TRBV28 to TRBJ1-5; a possible D gene is TRBD1 (6 bases). V shed 6 bases and J shed 2 bases, with 11 bases lying between them. CDR1 and CDR2 (germline): MDHEN, SYDVKM. This CDR3 contains 14 residues. CDR3 coding DNA: TGTGCCAGCAGCGGGACACTCGGCAATCAGCCCCAGCATTTT. This encodes CASSGTLGNQPQHF.

The chain is built from TRBV4-3 and TRBJ2-7, with 12 bases aligning to TRBD2. CDR3 length equals 16 residues. V lost 2 bases and J lost 0; bases outside the gene matches: 2. Germline V gives CDR1 LGHNA, CDR2 YSLEER. Here the CDR3 DNA reads TGCGCCAGCAGCCAAATACTAGCGGGAGGCTCCTACGAGCAGTACTTC. Protein product: CASSQILAGGSYEQYF.